This TCR beta chain was captured by sequencing in a study of blood T cells in healthy people across ages. Overall study findings and caveats: Because sorting was not performed, PBMCs prevented conclusive naive versus antigen-experienced comparison.

The CDR3 is 13 amino acids. The germline V and J ends were trimmed by 0 bases and 12 bases, with 15 bases remaining between them. Germline V gene lookup returns CDR1 SQVTM and CDR2 ANQGSEA. A sample-barcoded 5' primer and a J-beta primer mix were used in a second PCR of roughly 7 to 11 cycles. TCRdb fed the 5' RACE reads into MiXCR, producing one record per CDR3 protein. The repertoire holds about 720,000 distinct CDR3 sequences, with around 25% as singletons. This clonotype was seen only a few times. Its antigen is undetermined. These data were also filed under a second study, of T cells of mothers and their children.

What was sequenced was blood. J is TRBJ2-1 and V is TRBV29-1; D is perhaps TRBD2 (6 bases). The receptor's source is a boy between 10 and 17 years old in good health. CDR3 sequence: CSVEDHLRGAQFF. The CDR3 nucleotides read TGCAGCGTTGAAGATCATCTCCGCGGGGCGCAGTTCTTC.